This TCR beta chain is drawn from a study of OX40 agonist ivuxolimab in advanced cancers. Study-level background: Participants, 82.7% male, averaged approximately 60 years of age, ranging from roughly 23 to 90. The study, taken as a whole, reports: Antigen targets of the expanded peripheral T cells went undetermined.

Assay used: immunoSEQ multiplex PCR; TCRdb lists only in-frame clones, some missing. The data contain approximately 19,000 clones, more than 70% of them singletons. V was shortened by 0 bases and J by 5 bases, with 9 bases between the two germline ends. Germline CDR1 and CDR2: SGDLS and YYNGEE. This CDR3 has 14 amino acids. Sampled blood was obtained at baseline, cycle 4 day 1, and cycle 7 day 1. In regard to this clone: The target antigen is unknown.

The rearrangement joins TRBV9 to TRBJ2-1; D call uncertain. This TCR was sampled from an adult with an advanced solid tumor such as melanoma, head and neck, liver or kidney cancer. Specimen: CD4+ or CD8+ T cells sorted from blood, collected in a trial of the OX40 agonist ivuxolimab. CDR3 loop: CASSVGNHNNEQFF. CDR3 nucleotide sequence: TGTGCCAGCAGCGTAGGAAACCATAACAATGAGCAGTTCTTC.